A single TCR beta chain is shown here with its context. The antigen this receptor binds is unknown. Base qualities are missing; no much larger clone stands one base away. Trimming takes 7 bases off V and 6 bases off J; junction bases not matched to a gene: 6. The CDR3 goes from the cysteine to the phenylalanine over 13 residues. Only the CDR3 DNA is retained, 39 bases long and in frame from the first base. CDR1 and CDR2 were assigned from the germline V gene as KGHSH and LQKENI. This specimen belongs to a study of long-term antiretroviral therapy in people with HIV (dated by TCRdb to about 2022). Regarding the research as a whole: The earliest samples were collected roughly a decade before the 2015 WHO recommendation for immediate ART, at a time when ART was usually postponed until CD4 counts fell. About 40% of the 30 participants with HIV were female. No cross-contamination during QIAcube processing was seen in test extractions of a monoclonal T-cell line run alongside 33 polyclonal samples. The cohort contributed about 200 cryopreserved PBMC samples from 30 adults with confirmed HIV infection, collected serially over a mean of approximately 6 years (range 1-12). A retrospective serial study tested whether changes in peripheral blood TRB repertoire composition and diversity were associated with ART initiation and durable HIV suppression. General study outcomes and caveats: Inferences about post-ART repertoire changes were limited because no data were available on ART adherence, viral resistance or therapy changes. Expanded TRB clones identified before ART initiation dominated the repertoire across all time points, though the dominance fluctuated and decreased in many PLHIV after ART. Compared with controls, HIV repertoires had narrower CDR3 length ranges, and the network structure pointed to an antigen-experienced repertoire that shifted only slightly toward naive after ART. A significant increase in TRB diversity was found to be associated with ART initiation, although TRB diversity was observed to remain significantly below that of transplant donor controls even after long-term ART. The samples were dated from about 2004 to 2017, and the ART regimens that were used may be less effective than current ART regimens. Because cell numbers in pre-ART samples were limited, unsorted PBMC were profiled instead of sorted CD4+ and CD8+ T cells. Owing to limited PBMC availability, only the TCR beta chain was sequenced, without alpha chain pairing.

Inclusion was restricted to participants for whom at least one PBMC sample before ART initiation and at least two post-ART samples were available. Treatment was received in the United States of America by all participants with HIV. Cryopreserved samples of about 0.95-11 million PBMC were thawed and washed before DNA extraction. At the time of the earliest PBMC sample for each participant with HIV, ages ranged from about 23 to 60 years. PBMC samples from each participant spanned 1-4 timepoints before ART initiation and 2-8 timepoints after ART initiation, with a median of 7 samples. For every participant, serial HIV viral load, CD4+ T-cell count, ART history and demographic data were obtained. Using a Qiagen kit on a QIAcube, genomic DNA was extracted from unsorted PBMC, with samples processed in batches of 12. The immunoSEQ hsTCRB v3.0 assay was used at survey level resolution for TRB variable region sequencing. TRB sequencing targeted a depth of roughly 40,000-55,000 T-cell genomes per sample. An Illumina MiSeq with a v3 150-cycle kit was used to sequence the pooled TRB libraries. For the original study's pipeline: Repertoire analysis was run in R within a reproducible Nextflow workflow that covered QC, data transformation and analysis. LymphoSeq2, an R package for exploring AIRR-Seq data, was used to implement the custom analyses. A few samples that yielded fewer than 5000 total TRB sequences were excluded, so that 150 to 200 HIV repertoires were analyzed. Among the 170 to 200 HIV repertoires that were kept, 59 were collected before ART initiation and roughly 130 were collected after ART initiation. Repertoires were downsampled to 5000 TRB nucleotide sequences, and summary statistics were averaged over 100 downsampling iterations. The analysis kept only TRB sequences whose CDR3 regions were at least seven amino acids long. Two measures captured diversity: a Shannon entropy-derived clonality score and the Gini coefficient. In the repertoire networks, any two of the top 5000 CDR3 amino acid sequences were linked whenever the two sequences differed by an edit distance of one. Antigen specificity groups and MHC restriction were predicted for TRB CDR3 amino acid sequences with GLIPH2. To flag known associations with CMV, EBV, HIV or tissue antigens, CDR3 amino acid sequences were compared against VDJdb and McPAS-TCR. Pre-ART, post-ART and control groups were compared with Wilcoxon signed-rank tests and Holm-Bonferroni correction. Here the immuneACCESS table is served through TCRdb, limited to in-frame sequences with V and J called. Missing clones are a known gap in these copies; in checked studies unresolved V genes cover under half, and the rest lacks a known reason. V and J calls and clone size are copied from that table; D and trimming were computed from the DNA. The sample table records fewer than 25,000 clones; more than 75% of these occur just once. The ten largest make up about 5.6% of the sample.

The sequencing here drew on unsorted PBMCs, taken 4.4 years after starting antiretroviral therapy. The chain joins TRBV18 to TRBJ2-7, and TRBD1 aligns with 10 junction nucleotides. The sequence was collected from a man aged 25-40 years with HIV. The DNA sequence reads TGTGCCAGCTTGGCGGGACAGGGGAGCGAGCAGTACTTC. The resulting protein is CASLAGQGSEQYF. Here the CDR3 is joined to the reference TRBV18 and TRBJ2-7 genes, and the full variable domain is: NAGVMQNPRHLVRRRGQEARLRCSPMKGHSHVYWYRQLPEEGLKFMVYLQKENIIDESGMPKERFSAEFPKEGPSILRIQQVVRGDSAAYFCASLAGQGSEQYFGPGTRLTVT.